Listed below are T cell receptor beta chains from one sample, sequenced in a study of cytomegalovirus exposure and HLA in healthy donors. The repertoire was sequenced with immunoSEQ multiplex PCR; TCRdb's copy has only in-frame clones and lacks some. The data show some 200,000 clones, around 80% seen once. Sequenced material: PBMCs. Source of these receptors: a middle-aged woman in good health and CMV-seronegative. Each CDR3 is given with its conserved first and last residue. Fields, in order: D gene, V gene, clone size, J gene, CDR3 DNA, CDR3 protein. The D gene is left open where the match is weak. Clone size is given for some rows only: seen once, a few or many times, or a class if the clone is expanded.

d_call: .; v_call: TRBV19; clone_size: .; j_call: TRBJ1-1; cdr3_nt: TGTGCCAGTAGTATAGATCTAGAGGGCGGCACTGAAGCTTTCTTT; cdr3_aa: CASSIDLEGGTEAFF
d_call: TRBD1; v_call: TRBV18; clone_size: .; j_call: TRBJ1-1; cdr3_nt: TGTGCCAGCTCGGTGGGACAGGCTATGAACACTGAAGCTTTCTTT; cdr3_aa: CASSVGQAMNTEAFF
d_call: .; v_call: TRBV7-8; clone_size: .; j_call: TRBJ1-1; cdr3_nt: TGTGCCAGCAGCTTAGCGTTAGGAGGCACTGAAGCTTTCTTT; cdr3_aa: CASSLALGGTEAFF
d_call: .; v_call: TRBV12-5; clone_size: once; j_call: TRBJ1-4; cdr3_nt: TGTGCTAGTGGTTTGGCAAACACGCCAGGGAAACTGTTTTTT; cdr3_aa: CASGLANTPGKLFF
d_call: TRBD2; v_call: TRBV14; clone_size: few; j_call: TRBJ2-5; cdr3_nt: TGTGCCAGCAGCTTTAGGCGGGGGACCCAAGAGACCCAGTACTTC; cdr3_aa: CASSFRRGTQETQYF
d_call: TRBD1; v_call: TRBV19; clone_size: once; j_call: TRBJ1-1; cdr3_nt: TGTGCCAGTAGTTGGACAGGGGGGAACACTGAAGCTTTCTTT; cdr3_aa: CASSWTGGNTEAFF
d_call: .; v_call: TRBV20-1; clone_size: .; j_call: TRBJ1-2; cdr3_nt: TGCAGCGGACTGCCTAACTATGGCTACACCTTC; cdr3_aa: CSGLPNYGYTF
d_call: TRBD2; v_call: TRBV6-5; clone_size: .; j_call: TRBJ2-5; cdr3_nt: TGTGCCAGCAGTTACTCCGCGGGGGGGGAGACCCAGTACTTC; cdr3_aa: CASSYSAGGETQYF
d_call: .; v_call: TRBV6-6; clone_size: .; j_call: TRBJ1-5; cdr3_nt: TGTGCCAGCAGTTACTATCAGGATCAGCCCCAGCATTTT; cdr3_aa: CASSYYQDQPQHF
d_call: TRBD1; v_call: TRBV10-3; clone_size: once; j_call: TRBJ1-1; cdr3_nt: TGTGCCATCAGAACAGAGGGGGCGCCGGCCGACACTGAAGCTTTCTTT; cdr3_aa: CAIRTEGAPADTEAFF
d_call: .; v_call: TRBV5-1; clone_size: .; j_call: TRBJ2-7; cdr3_nt: TGCGCCAGCAGCTTGAACGGGGGAACCTACGAGCAGTACTTC; cdr3_aa: CASSLNGGTYEQYF
d_call: TRBD1; v_call: TRBV19; clone_size: .; j_call: TRBJ1-1; cdr3_nt: TGTGCCGCGGCGGGACAGGGCTCGGGGAACACTGAAGCTTTCTTT; cdr3_aa: CAAAGQGSGNTEAFF
d_call: .; v_call: TRBV12-5; clone_size: .; j_call: TRBJ2-2; cdr3_nt: TGTGCTAGTGGTTTGGTTCTAGGTGGGACCGGGGAGCTGTTTTTT; cdr3_aa: CASGLVLGGTGELFF
d_call: TRBD1; v_call: TRBV18; clone_size: .; j_call: TRBJ1-4; cdr3_nt: TGTGCCAGCTCACTAGACCGGGACAGGGGTGAAAAACTGTTTTTT; cdr3_aa: CASSLDRDRGEKLFF
d_call: TRBD1; v_call: TRBV5-5; clone_size: few; j_call: TRBJ2-7; cdr3_nt: TGTGCCAGCAGCTCATGGACAGGGGCCTACGAGCAGTACTTC; cdr3_aa: CASSSWTGAYEQYF
d_call: .; v_call: TRBV5-6; clone_size: .; j_call: TRBJ1-4; cdr3_nt: TGTGCCAGCAGCTATTATAATGAAAAACTGTTTTTT; cdr3_aa: CASSYYNEKLFF
d_call: TRBD1; v_call: TRBV9; clone_size: .; j_call: TRBJ2-3; cdr3_nt: TGTGCCAGCAGCGTAGCAGGACAGGGGGCAGATACGCAGTATTTT; cdr3_aa: CASSVAGQGADTQYF
d_call: TRBD1; v_call: TRBV5-1; clone_size: .; j_call: TRBJ1-2; cdr3_nt: TGCGCCAGCAGCTTGGAGGGACAGGGGGTCTATGGCTACACCTTC; cdr3_aa: CASSLEGQGVYGYTF
d_call: TRBD1; v_call: TRBV6-5; clone_size: .; j_call: TRBJ2-3; cdr3_nt: TGTGCCAGCAGTTACTCGGCAGGGGGAACAGATACGCAGTATTTT; cdr3_aa: CASSYSAGGTDTQYF
d_call: TRBD1; v_call: TRBV2; clone_size: once; j_call: TRBJ1-1; cdr3_nt: TGTGCCAGCAGCCAGGACAGGTGGGAGACTGAAGCTTTCTTT; cdr3_aa: CASSQDRWETEAFF
d_call: .; v_call: TRBV7-2; clone_size: .; j_call: TRBJ1-3; cdr3_nt: TGTGCCAGCAGCTTCATGAGCTCTGGAAACACCATATATTTT; cdr3_aa: CASSFMSSGNTIYF
d_call: .; v_call: TRBV18; clone_size: .; j_call: TRBJ2-2; cdr3_nt: TGTGCCAGCTCACCATTCCAGGGAACTAACACCGGGGAGCTGTTTTTT; cdr3_aa: CASSPFQGTNTGELFF
d_call: TRBD2; v_call: TRBV7-9; clone_size: .; j_call: TRBJ2-2; cdr3_nt: TGTGCCAGCAGCTTAGACGGGGGGAAGAACACCGGGGAGCTGTTTTTT; cdr3_aa: CASSLDGGKNTGELFF
d_call: TRBD1; v_call: TRBV9; clone_size: .; j_call: TRBJ1-1; cdr3_nt: TGTGCCAGCAGCCCGCTAGGGACAGTGAACACTGAAGCTTTCTTT; cdr3_aa: CASSPLGTVNTEAFF
d_call: TRBD2; v_call: TRBV27; clone_size: once; j_call: TRBJ2-7; cdr3_nt: TGTGCCAGCAGTTTACTTGGCGGGGGCTCCTACGAGCAGTACTTC; cdr3_aa: CASSLLGGGSYEQYF
d_call: .; v_call: TRBV1; clone_size: .; j_call: TRBJ2-1; cdr3_nt: TGCACCAGCAGCCCTCAGGCTAGCGGGGCCTACAATGAGCAGTTCTTC; cdr3_aa: CTSSPQASGAYNEQFF
d_call: TRBD1; v_call: TRBV19; clone_size: .; j_call: TRBJ2-1; cdr3_nt: TGTGCCAGTAGTATCGGACAGGGCGTAAATGAGCAGTTCTTC; cdr3_aa: CASSIGQGVNEQFF
d_call: .; v_call: TRBV10-1; clone_size: .; j_call: TRBJ1-1; cdr3_nt: TGCGCCACCGAAACAGGGAACACTGAAGCTTTCTTT; cdr3_aa: CATETGNTEAFF
d_call: .; v_call: TRBV7-5; clone_size: .; j_call: TRBJ2-5; cdr3_nt: TGTGCCAGAAGCTTACCTATTAAAGAGACCCAGTACTTC; cdr3_aa: CARSLPIKETQYF
d_call: .; v_call: TRBV7-8; clone_size: once; j_call: TRBJ1-3; cdr3_nt: TGTGCCAGCAGCTTAGGAGCGGATCAGGGAAACACCATATATTTT; cdr3_aa: CASSLGADQGNTIYF
d_call: .; v_call: TRBV19; clone_size: .; j_call: TRBJ1-1; cdr3_nt: TGTGCCAGTAGCCCGCGGGGGAGGGACACTGAAGCTTTCTTT; cdr3_aa: CASSPRGRDTEAFF
d_call: .; v_call: TRBV6-5; clone_size: .; j_call: TRBJ1-2; cdr3_nt: TGTGCCAGCAGTTCGGACAACCCCGAGGGCTACACCTTC; cdr3_aa: CASSSDNPEGYTF
d_call: .; v_call: TRBV2; clone_size: .; j_call: TRBJ2-1; cdr3_nt: TGTGCCAGCAGTGAATTTAGGGGGAGCTCCTACAATGAGCAGTTCTTC; cdr3_aa: CASSEFRGSSYNEQFF
d_call: .; v_call: TRBV7-3; clone_size: .; j_call: TRBJ1-1; cdr3_nt: TGTGCCAGCAGCTTAACGCGAACGAACACTGAAGCTTTCTTT; cdr3_aa: CASSLTRTNTEAFF
d_call: TRBD1; v_call: TRBV5-1; clone_size: .; j_call: TRBJ2-1; cdr3_nt: TGCGCCAGCAGCTCCCTGGGACAGGGGGCCCATAATGAGCAGTTCTTC; cdr3_aa: CASSSLGQGAHNEQFF
d_call: .; v_call: TRBV9; clone_size: few; j_call: TRBJ2-6; cdr3_nt: TGTGCCAGCAGCGTAGGGCCTGTGGGGGCCAACGTCCTGACTTTC; cdr3_aa: CASSVGPVGANVLTF
d_call: .; v_call: TRBV14; clone_size: .; j_call: TRBJ1-1; cdr3_nt: TGTGCCAGCAGCCAAGGGTTGCGGCTGGAAGCTTTCTTT; cdr3_aa: CASSQGLRLEAFF
d_call: TRBD2; v_call: TRBV11-3; clone_size: .; j_call: TRBJ2-5; cdr3_nt: TGTGCCAGCAGCCTGACTAGCGGGGGAAAGGAGACCCAGTACTTC; cdr3_aa: CASSLTSGGKETQYF
d_call: TRBD2; v_call: TRBV30; clone_size: once; j_call: TRBJ2-1; cdr3_nt: TGTGCCTGGAGTGGTACGGGGGGATCCTACAATGAGCAGTTCTTC; cdr3_aa: CAWSGTGGSYNEQFF
d_call: .; v_call: TRBV7-2; clone_size: .; j_call: TRBJ2-7; cdr3_nt: TGTGCCAGCAGCTTAGGGTCTAGGTCCCTCTACGAGCAGTACTTC; cdr3_aa: CASSLGSRSLYEQYF
d_call: TRBD1; v_call: TRBV7-2; clone_size: .; j_call: TRBJ2-1; cdr3_nt: TGTGCCAGCAGTTTCCGGGACAGCACCTACAATGAGCAGTTCTTC; cdr3_aa: CASSFRDSTYNEQFF
d_call: .; v_call: TRBV4-1; clone_size: few; j_call: TRBJ2-5; cdr3_nt: TGCGCCAGCAGCCAAGCCCTAGTTGAGACCCAGTACTTC; cdr3_aa: CASSQALVETQYF
d_call: .; v_call: TRBV4-3; clone_size: .; j_call: TRBJ1-6; cdr3_nt: TGCGCCAGCAGCCAAGAGTTGAGGAGCTCCTATAATTCACCCCTCCACTTT; cdr3_aa: CASSQELRSSYNSPLHF
d_call: .; v_call: TRBV6-1; clone_size: .; j_call: TRBJ2-2; cdr3_nt: TGTGCCAGCAGTGGACTGCAAAGAACCGGGGAGCTGTTTTTT; cdr3_aa: CASSGLQRTGELFF
d_call: TRBD1; v_call: TRBV5-5; clone_size: .; j_call: TRBJ1-1; cdr3_nt: TGTGCCAGCAGCTTGGCGGGACAGACCACTGAAGCTTTCTTT; cdr3_aa: CASSLAGQTTEAFF
d_call: .; v_call: TRBV19; clone_size: .; j_call: TRBJ1-1; cdr3_nt: TGTGCCAGTAGTTCTGGTAGAGGCAGAATAACTGAAGCTTTCTTT; cdr3_aa: CASSSGRGRITEAFF
d_call: .; v_call: TRBV19; clone_size: .; j_call: TRBJ1-5; cdr3_nt: TGTGCCAGTAGTATAACCCGGGACACCTGGCCCCAGCATTTT; cdr3_aa: CASSITRDTWPQHF
d_call: .; v_call: TRBV19; clone_size: .; j_call: TRBJ2-7; cdr3_nt: TGTGCCAGTAGTTCGGGTCAGACCTTAGGATATGGAGAGCAGTACTTC; cdr3_aa: CASSSGQTLGYGEQYF
d_call: .; v_call: TRBV5-1; clone_size: few; j_call: TRBJ1-4; cdr3_nt: TGCGCCAGCAGCGTGGATCCGGCAGGGGCTGCTGAAAAACTGTTTTTT; cdr3_aa: CASSVDPAGAAEKLFF
d_call: TRBD1; v_call: TRBV30; clone_size: .; j_call: TRBJ1-6; cdr3_nt: TGTGCCTGGGGGGACAGGGGGTTTTCACCCCTCCACTTT; cdr3_aa: CAWGDRGFSPLHF
d_call: TRBD1; v_call: TRBV6-1; clone_size: .; j_call: TRBJ2-3; cdr3_nt: TGTGCCAGCAGCAAGGGGGCAATCACAGATACGCAGTATTTT; cdr3_aa: CASSKGAITDTQYF
d_call: TRBD1; v_call: TRBV19; clone_size: .; j_call: TRBJ2-2; cdr3_nt: TGTGCCAGTAGTATTCGGGACAGTCTCCTAGGGGAGCTGTTTTTT; cdr3_aa: CASSIRDSLLGELFF
d_call: .; v_call: TRBV9; clone_size: once; j_call: TRBJ2-1; cdr3_nt: TGTGCCAGCGGGCTGTCGCGCAACAATGAGCAGTTCTTC; cdr3_aa: CASGLSRNNEQFF
d_call: TRBD1; v_call: TRBV19; clone_size: .; j_call: TRBJ1-5; cdr3_nt: TGTGCCAGTCGCACACTCGGGACAGGGCCTCAGAGGCAGCCCCAGCATTTT; cdr3_aa: CASRTLGTGPQRQPQHF
d_call: .; v_call: TRBV11-2; clone_size: .; j_call: TRBJ1-3; cdr3_nt: TGTGCCAGCAGTAAAACTGGAAACACCATATATTTT; cdr3_aa: CASSKTGNTIYF